This T cell receptor (beta chain) is drawn from a study of beta chain features in type 1 diabetes. On this clone: What it recognizes is unknown.

The study, taken as a whole, reports: The question left open here concerned HLA type influencing TCRB rearrangement. Type 1 diabetes patients had VDJ junctions that carried fewer insertions and more deletions.

The CDR3 consists of 15 residues. Germline V lookup: CDR1 SGHRS, CDR2 YFSETQ. Trimming left V 0 bases short and J 5 bases short, with 13 bases between. What was sequenced were expressed TCRB transcripts, since all of the isolated RNA had been reverse transcribed. Libraries were prepared by immunoSEQ multiplex PCR; TCRdb keeps only in-frame clonotypes and omits some of them. This table holds over 700,000 clones, roughly a sixth found once. The clonotype originates from a woman under 30 in good health. The rearrangement uses TRBV5-1 and TRBJ2-3; D is possibly TRBD2 (5 bases). Specimen: naive CD4+ T cells from blood. The CDR3 nucleotides are TGCGCCAGCAGCTTGGCCAAAGCGGCAGGAGATACGCAGTATTTT. As protein: CASSLAKAAGDTQYF.